A selection of T cell receptor beta chains follows, all from one sample in a study of shared clonotypes between healthy human individuals. Using immunoSEQ multiplex PCR, the repertoire was profiled, and TCRdb retains in-frame clones only, with some absent. The sample contains over a million clones, roughly 96% of which appear only once. The specimen sequenced was naive CD4+ T cells sorted from blood. These TCRs come from a man aged 30-40 years in good health. Both conserved end residues are part of each CDR3. A D gene is named only where the DNA matches it firmly. Not all rows give a size; the values are once, few, many and, for expanded clones, a class.

V gene	J gene	clone size	D gene	CDR3 protein	CDR3 DNA
TRBV14	TRBJ2-3	-	-	CASSLRGGTSTDTQYF	TGTGCCAGCAGCCTGAGAGGAGGGACTAGCACAGATACGCAGTATTTT
TRBV6-1	TRBJ2-2	-	TRBD2	CASSEVSGSPTGELFF	TGTGCCAGCAGTGAAGTTAGCGGGTCCCCCACCGGGGAGCTGTTTTTT
TRBV7-7	TRBJ2-5	-	TRBD2	CASSQKGGIAGPYQETQYF	TGTGCTAGCAGCCAAAAGGGGGGGATAGCGGGACCGTACCAAGAGACCCAGTACTTC
TRBV6-1	TRBJ2-1	-	-	CASSEFNNEQFF	TGTGCCAGCAGTGAATTTAACAATGAGCAGTTCTTC
TRBV4-1	TRBJ2-7	-	-	CASSQGVQDRSYEQYF	TGCGCCAGCAGCCAAGGCGTTCAGGACAGATCCTACGAGCAGTACTTC
TRBV6-5	TRBJ1-3	-	-	CASRPVTRGNTIYF	TGTGCCAGCAGACCCGTAACACGCGGAAACACCATATATTTT
TRBV2	TRBJ2-1	once	-	CASSGPGGRDEQFF	TGTGCCAGCAGTGGCCCCGGGGGAAGGGATGAGCAGTTCTTC
TRBV18	TRBJ1-2	-	-	CASSKGEGNYGYTF	TGTGCCAGCTCAAAAGGGGAGGGAAACTATGGCTACACCTTC
TRBV29-1	TRBJ2-5	-	TRBD2	CSVQRGTSGGETQYF	TGCAGCGTTCAAAGAGGGACTAGCGGGGGAGAGACCCAGTACTTC
TRBV4-1	TRBJ2-3	-	TRBD2	CASSQEGRVRSTDTQYF	TGCGCCAGCAGCCAAGAAGGGAGGGTGCGGAGCACAGATACGCAGTATTTT
TRBV29-1	TRBJ2-7	-	-	CSATYLGTEQYF	TGCAGCGCGACGTACCTGGGTACAGAGCAGTACTTC
TRBV2	TRBJ2-7	-	TRBD1	CASSTRRTGVDEQYF	TGTGCCAGCAGCACCAGACGGACAGGGGTAGACGAGCAGTACTTC
TRBV7-9	TRBJ2-3	-	TRBD1	CASSFDRGTDTQYF	TGTGCCAGCAGCTTTGACAGGGGGACTGATACGCAGTATTTT
TRBV5-4	TRBJ2-7	-	-	CASSLYGSSYEQYF	TGTGCCAGCAGCTTGTATGGCAGCTCCTACGAGCAGTACTTC
TRBV6-9	TRBJ2-7	-	-	CASSYFGSYEQYF	TGTGCCAGCAGTTACTTCGGTTCCTACGAGCAGTACTTC
TRBV28	TRBJ2-6	-	-	CASSIPGANVLTF	TGTGCCAGCAGCATCCCGGGGGCCAACGTCCTGACTTTC
TRBV7-2	TRBJ2-3	-	-	CASSPRRGTDTQYF	TGTGCCAGCAGCCCCCGTCGAGGGACAGATACGCAGTATTTT
TRBV5-6	TRBJ2-5	-	-	CASSLLARPQETQYF	TGTGCCAGCAGCTTGCTGGCACGGCCCCAAGAGACCCAGTACTTC
TRBV27	TRBJ1-5	once	TRBD1	CASRLRAGGTGNQPQHF	TGTGCCAGCAGACTAAGGGCAGGGGGCACGGGCAATCAGCCCCAGCATTTT
TRBV19	TRBJ2-1	-	-	CASSPPGVGSWLNEQFF	TGTGCCAGTAGTCCACCAGGAGTCGGGAGTTGGTTGAATGAGCAGTTCTTC
TRBV18	TRBJ1-2	-	-	CASSPSTATVSNYGYTF	TGTGCCAGCTCACCCTCTACGGCGACTGTTTCGAACTATGGCTACACCTTC
TRBV27	TRBJ2-2	-	-	CASSLSRVAGELFF	TGTGCCAGCAGTTTAAGCAGGGTCGCCGGGGAGCTGTTTTTT
TRBV4-1	TRBJ2-7	-	TRBD1	CASSRQGAPNYEQYF	TGCGCCAGCAGCCGACAGGGGGCACCCAACTACGAGCAGTACTTC
TRBV5-1	TRBJ1-5	-	-	CASSMGGGQPQHF	TGCGCCAGCAGTATGGGGGGAGGGCAGCCCCAGCATTTT
TRBV7-2	TRBJ1-4	-	-	CASSSRFLDEKLFF	TGTGCCAGCAGCTCAAGGTTTCTGGATGAAAAACTGTTTTTT
TRBV18	TRBJ1-1	-	-	CASSPRAGGTEAFF	TGTGCCAGCTCACCACGAGCGGGAGGCACTGAAGCTTTCTTT
TRBV30	TRBJ2-1	-	-	CAWSAQWVEQFF	TGTGCCTGGAGCGCTCAATGGGTTGAGCAGTTCTTC
TRBV28	TRBJ1-2	-	-	CASIPGTGGNYGYTF	TGTGCCAGCATCCCAGGGACGGGAGGAAACTATGGCTACACCTTC
TRBV27	TRBJ2-7	-	TRBD1	CASSLRDRDKQYF	TGTGCCAGCAGTCTCCGGGACAGGGACAAGCAGTACTTC
TRBV10-3	TRBJ2-4	-	-	CAIMVSGIQYF	TGTGCCATCATGGTATCCGGCATTCAGTACTTC
TRBV11-3	TRBJ2-3	once	-	CASSLSGASTDTQYF	TGTGCCAGCAGCCTTTCAGGGGCTAGCACAGATACGCAGTATTTT
TRBV25-1	TRBJ1-4	-	TRBD1	CASSEPGQSNEKLFF	TGTGCCAGCAGTGAACCGGGACAGTCTAATGAAAAACTGTTTTTT
TRBV6-1	TRBJ2-7	-	-	CASSPWMHEQYF	TGTGCCAGCAGTCCCTGGATGCACGAGCAGTACTTC
TRBV7-9	TRBJ2-7	-	TRBD1	CASSSRGHEQYF	TGTGCCAGCAGCTCCAGGGGGCACGAGCAGTACTTC
TRBV2	TRBJ2-5	-	-	CASSAFGSQYF	TGTGCCAGCAGCGCTTTCGGTTCACAGTACTTC
TRBV5-1	TRBJ2-2	-	-	CASSLAGYTGELFF	TGCGCCAGCAGCTTGGCCGGGTATACCGGGGAGCTGTTTTTT
TRBV5-4	TRBJ1-2	-	-	CASSLGGVAGYTF	TGTGCCAGCAGCTTGGGGGGGGTCGCTGGCTACACCTTC
TRBV2	TRBJ2-1	-	-	CASEGWRLYYNEQFF	TGTGCCAGCGAGGGTTGGAGACTATACTACAATGAGCAGTTCTTC
TRBV19	TRBJ2-2	-	-	CASKASGNTGELFF	TGTGCCAGTAAAGCTTCGGGGAACACCGGGGAGCTGTTTTTT
TRBV10-2	TRBJ1-5	-	-	CASSESGGVLSNQPQHF	TGCGCCAGCAGTGAGTCGGGGGGCGTGTTGAGCAATCAGCCCCAGCATTTT
TRBV7-8	TRBJ1-2	-	TRBD1	CASSLGGQGEGYTF	TGTGCCAGCAGCTTAGGGGGACAGGGTGAGGGCTACACCTTC
TRBV7-9	TRBJ2-1	-	-	CASSLAYGGSNEQFF	TGTGCCAGCAGCTTAGCCTATGGTGGGAGCAATGAGCAGTTCTTC
TRBV4-1	TRBJ2-7	once	-	CASSQNSGYEQYF	TGCGCCAGCAGCCAAAATAGCGGCTACGAGCAGTACTTC
TRBV27	TRBJ1-4	-	-	CASSFWRATNEKLFF	TGTGCCAGCAGTTTCTGGAGAGCAACTAATGAAAAACTGTTTTTT
TRBV4-3	TRBJ2-2	-	-	CASSPARGGTGELFF	TGCGCCAGCAGCCCTGCCAGGGGGGGCACCGGGGAGCTGTTTTTT
TRBV7-9	TRBJ2-2	-	TRBD2	CASSAGTKSGELFF	TGTGCCAGCAGCGCCGGGACTAAATCCGGGGAGCTGTTTTTT
TRBV6-1	TRBJ1-5	-	-	CASSNQPQHF	TGTGCCAGCAGTAATCAGCCCCAGCATTTT
TRBV27	TRBJ1-1	-	-	CASSLVRGADTEAFF	TGTGCCAGCAGTTTGGTCCGGGGGGCTGACACTGAAGCTTTCTTT
TRBV6-6	TRBJ2-1	once	TRBD2	CASSPTSGRFNEQFF	TGTGCCAGCAGCCCGACTAGCGGGAGGTTCAATGAGCAGTTCTTC
TRBV28	TRBJ1-2	-	-	CASRQVGASLYGYTF	TGTGCCAGCAGACAGGTCGGGGCTTCCCTCTATGGCTACACCTTC
TRBV5-1	TRBJ2-3	once	TRBD2	CASSLTSASTDTQYF	TGCGCCAGCAGCTTGACTAGCGCTAGCACAGATACGCAGTATTTT
TRBV4-1	TRBJ2-7	-	-	CASSQVRDVYYEQYF	TGCGCCAGCAGCCAAGTCCGGGACGTCTACTACGAGCAGTACTTC
TRBV4-1	TRBJ2-7	-	TRBD2	CASSQDRTGGPYYEQYF	TGCGCCAGCAGCCAAGATAGGACGGGAGGGCCGTATTACGAGCAGTACTTC
TRBV10-1	TRBJ2-4	-	-	CASSESSRGNQYF	TGCGCCAGCAGTGAGTCGTCCCGGGGAAATCAGTACTTC
TRBV10-1	TRBJ2-4	-	-	CASSEGSSGNIQYF	TGCGCCAGCAGTGAGGGCAGCTCCGGAAACATTCAGTACTTC